A single sample gave rise to the 28 T cell receptor beta chains below, sequenced in a study of T cells in Graves' hyperthyroidism and ophthalmopathy. Researchers amplified the TCR beta CDR3 regions from RNA transcripts. RT-PCR in the first round (using the HTBI primer set) targeted the TCR CDR3. TCRdb ran MiXCR on the multiplex PCR reads and lists one entry per CDR3 protein. Of hundreds of thousands of distinct CDR3 sequences listed, roughly 23% are singletons. Input material: blood. The origin of the receptors is a woman aged 65 to 85 with Graves' ophthalmopathy.

The gene calls are TRBV29-1 and TRBJ2-7; 8 bases line up with TRBD1. From germline, CDR1 is SQVTM and CDR2 ANQGSEA. CDR3 length: 15 residues. V lost 6 bases and J lost 4; bases outside the gene matches: 14. The CDR3 sequence is CSVLDRATFPYEQYF. CDR3 sequence (DNA): TGCAGCGTCCTGGACAGGGCCACTTTCCCGTACGAGCAGTACTTC.

This clonotype was counted at least ten times. V is TRBV12-3 or TRBV12-4 and J is TRBJ2-1; unclear D gene. V lost 6 bases and J 1 base, leaving 10 bases between the germline ends. CDR3 length: 14 amino acids. As DNA, the CDR3 is TGTGCCAGCAGCCGAGATTGGTCCTACAATGAGCAGTTCTTC. Amino acids: CASSRDWSYNEQFF.

This clonotype has a count of ten or more. The rearrangement uses TRBV2 and TRBJ1-1; TRBD1 might be the D (6 bases). The germline CDR1 and CDR2 sequences are SNHLY and FYNNEI. There are 17 residues in the CDR3. The V end lost 6 bases, the J end lost 1 base, and 21 bases lay between the germline ends. CDR3 sequence reads: CASRGAGGAARNTEAFF. CDR3 DNA sequence: TGTGCCAGCAGAGGGGCGGGGGGCGCAGCCAGGAACACTGAAGCTTTCTTT.

The rearrangement links TRBV5-1 to TRBJ1-1; the D is unclear. Between the trimmed V and J ends, which lost 0 bases and 1 base, there was a span of 7 bases. Germline V gene data show CDR1 as SGHRS and CDR2 as YFSETQ. The CDR3 runs 14 residues. The CDR3 spells CASSLEGSNTEAFF. The CDR3 bases are TGCGCCAGCAGCTTGGAAGGGTCGAACACTGAAGCTTTCTTT.

This chain joins TRBV30 and TRBJ2-7; 7 nucleotides align to TRBD1. This CDR3 has 13 residues. The V gene end was trimmed by 0 bases and the J gene end by 4 bases; junction bases not matched to a gene: 3. Per germline, CDR1 GTSNPN and CDR2 SVGIG (reference sequence). This CDR3 reads CAWSVQGLYEQYF. DNA for the CDR3: TGTGCCTGGAGTGTACAGGGGTTGTACGAGCAGTACTTC.

The V call is TRBV7-9, the J call TRBJ1-6; 7 bases line up with TRBD1. The germline V gene has CDR1 SEHNR and CDR2 FQNEAQ (reference sequence). The trim removed 3 bases at V and 8 bases at J, leaving 4 bases unmatched. The CDR3 is 14 residues long. The CDR3 loop is CASSLVTGYSPLHF. The DNA of the CDR3 is TGTGCCAGCAGCTTGGTGACAGGGTATTCACCCCTCCACTTT.

This clonotype was seen many times. The chain is built from TRBV11-2 and TRBJ2-7; TRBD2 might be the D (6 bases). The CDR3 is 14 amino acids. The germline V and J ends were trimmed by 0 bases and 3 bases, with 9 bases remaining between them. Germline CDR1 reads SGHAT; CDR2 reads FQNNGV. CDR3 DNA sequence: TGTGCCAGCAGCTTAGATTCTAGCGTCTACGAGCAGTACTTC. Protein sequence: CASSLDSSVYEQYF.

The chain is built from TRBV9 and TRBJ2-3, with 8 positions matching TRBD2. The CDR3 totals 14 residues. Germline lookup yields CDR1 SGDLS and CDR2 YYNGEE. V lost 4 bases, J lost 4 bases, and 5 bases stayed unmatched. CDR3 in DNA: TGTGCCAGCAGCATCGGGACTAGGGCAGATACGCAGTATTTT. This sequence encodes CASSIGTRADTQYF.

With regard to this clonotype: One end of the junction varies from germline; a read error may be responsible. This chain joins TRBV4-3 and TRBJ1-1; D is unresolved. Looked up from germline, CDR1 is LGHNA and CDR2 is YSLEER. This CDR3 contains 15 residues. CDR3 DNA sequence: TGCGCCAGCAGCCAAGATGGGTTTTCCCTCACTGAAGCTCTCTTT. Amino acids: CASSQDGFSLTEALF.

A few counts support this clonotype. The rearrangement joins TRBV6-2 or TRBV6-3 to TRBJ2-7, with 10 bases matching TRBD2. The V segment lost 7 bases and the J segment 3 bases; nucleotides outside the gene matches: 6. Germline lookup yields CDR1 MNHEY and CDR2 SVGEGT. The CDR3 consists of 14 residues. Here the CDR3 DNA reads TGTGCCAGCAAGAAGCGGGAGGGCGTCTACGAGCAGTACTTC. This translates into CASKKREGVYEQYF.

This clonotype occurred many times. The V and J genes are TRBV12-3 or TRBV12-4 and TRBJ1-1; tentatively, D is TRBD1 (5 bases). V lost 6 bases and J lost 11, with 19 bases in between. This CDR3 region has 13 residues. The CDR3 sequence is CASSRIRAGKAFF. In nucleotides, the CDR3 is TGTGCCAGCAGCCGAATCCGGGCAGGGAAGGCTTTCTTT.

CDR3 loop: CASSMTSGRAFYEQFF. DNA of the CDR3: TGTGCCAGTAGTATGACTAGCGGGAGGGCCTTCTATGAGCAGTTCTTC. The chain is built from TRBV19 and TRBJ2-1; 14 bases map to TRBD2. J gave up 8 bases and V 3 bases, and 6 bases lay outside the gene matches. CDR3 length: 16 residues. The V gene's germline CDR1 is LNHDA and CDR2 SQIVND (reference sequence).

In its sample, this clonotype was seen a few times. The chain couples TRBV18 to TRBJ2-4; D is perhaps TRBD1 (5 bases). This CDR3 spans 12 amino acids. CDR1 and CDR2 (germline): KGHSH, LQKENI. Deletions cut 3 bases from V and 11 bases from J, with 11 bases between. CDR3 region: CASSPQGKVQYF. CDR3 nucleotides: TGTGCCAGCTCACCCCAGGGTAAAGTTCAGTACTTC.

This clonotype came up a few times. V and J are TRBV15 and TRBJ2-1, with TRBD1 matching over 8 bases. This CDR3 is built from 17 residues. Germline V gene data show CDR1 as LNHNV and CDR2 as YYDKDF (reference sequence). The J segment lost 1 base and the V segment lost 2 bases, leaving 7 bases of the junction unmatched. In nucleotides, the CDR3 is TGTGCCACCAGCAGAATTAGACAGGGGTTTTCCTACAATGAGCAGTTCTTC. Amino acid sequence: CATSRIRQGFSYNEQFF.

This clonotype has more than one count but fewer than ten. The chain uses TRBV29-1 and TRBJ1-1; TRBD1 might be the D (5 bases). The CDR3 runs to 13 residues. The V end was cut by 7 bases, the J end by 9 bases, with 21 bases between. Looked up from germline, CDR1 is SQVTM and CDR2 is ANQGSEA. Here the CDR3 reads CSGGGGGSFQAFF. The CDR3 bases are TGCAGCGGGGGGGGTGGGGGGTCCTTTCAAGCTTTCTTT. Together with reference TRBV29-1 and TRBJ1-1, the CDR3 gives the full variable domain: SAVISQKPSRDICQRGTSLTIQCQVDSQVTMMFWYRQQPGQSLTLIATANQGSEATYESGFVIDKFPISRPNLTFSTLTVSNMSPEDSSIYLCSGGGGGSFQAFFGQGTRLTVV.

V usage is TRBV7-6 and J usage is TRBJ2-7; D not resolved. V shed 2 bases and J shed 4 bases, with 15 bases lying between them. Germline V gives CDR1 SGHVS, CDR2 FNYEAQ. The CDR3 totals 15 residues. The CDR3 region is CASSLPYYPPYEQYF. The DNA of the CDR3 is TGTGCCAGCAGCTTACCTTATTACCCTCCTTACGAGCAGTACTTC.

As concerns this clonotype: It is likely a read error, because the conserved phenylalanine at the end of the CDR3 is missing. This rearrangement joins TRBV24-1 to TRBJ2-5; D tentatively fits TRBD1 or TRBD2 (5 bases each). This CDR3 spans 12 amino acids. Trimming took 3 bases from V and 5 from J, leaving 6 bases between them. The germline V gene encodes CDR1 KGHDR and CDR2 SFDVKD. CDR3: CATSDGTETQYL. Here the CDR3 DNA reads TGTGCCACCAGTGATGGGACCGAGACCCAGTACCTC.

The chain recombines TRBV5-4 with TRBJ1-1; D may be TRBD1 (5 bases). V dropped 7 bases and J dropped 0 bases, with 13 bases sitting between them. CDR1 and CDR2 (germline): SGHNT, YYREEE (reference sequence). This CDR3 is 14 amino acids long. The CDR3 region has the DNA TGTGCCAGCCGGTCGGGGACGGTGAACACTGAAGCTTTCTTT. Protein product: CASRSGTVNTEAFF. The entire variable domain, with the rest obtained from reference TRBV5-4 and TRBJ1-1, is as follows: ETGVTQSPTHLIKTRGQQVTLRCSSQSGHNTVSWYQQALGQGPQFIFQYYREEENGRGNFPPRFSGLQFPNYSSELNVNALELDDSALYLCASRSGTVNTEAFFGQGTRLTVV.

The rearrangement joins TRBV6-2 or TRBV6-3 to TRBJ1-3; 8 bases match TRBD1. Germline loops: CDR1 MNHEY, CDR2 SVGEGT. J gave up 0 bases and V 5 bases, and 6 bases lay outside the gene matches. The CDR3 covers 16 residues. CDR3 sequence: CASSRTGRISGNTIYF. The CDR3 coding sequence is TGTGCCAGCAGTCGGACAGGGAGGATCTCTGGAAACACCATATATTTT.

The chain recombines TRBV25-1 with TRBJ2-2, with D perhaps TRBD1 (5 bases). From germline, CDR1 is MGHDK and CDR2 SYGVNS. The CDR3 spans 14 residues. V shed 3 bases and J shed 4 bases, with 9 bases lying between them. The CDR3 spells CASSDFQGTGELFF. In nucleotides, the CDR3 is TGTGCCAGCAGTGACTTCCAGGGCACCGGGGAGCTGTTTTTT.

This clonotype has a count of ten or more. This rearrangement joins TRBV9 to TRBJ2-1, with TRBD2 matching over 7 bases. Germline values: CDR1 SGDLS, CDR2 YYNGEE. This CDR3 contains 15 residues. Germline trimming cut 3 bases from V and 0 bases from J; bases unmatched to any gene: 3. DNA for the CDR3: TGTGCCAGCAGCGCTAGCGGTAGCTCCTACAATGAGCAGTTCTTC. Its protein product is CASSASGSSYNEQFF.

This clonotype was seen at least ten times. The chain links TRBV20-1 to TRBJ1-5; TRBD1 agrees at 8 bases. V lost 4 bases, J lost 4 bases, and 3 bases stayed unmatched. The length of the CDR3 is 13 residues. The germline V gene has CDR1 DFQATT and CDR2 SNEGSKA (reference sequence). The chain's CDR3 is CSAIRTGNQPQHF. CDR3 bases: TGCAGTGCTATAAGGACAGGGAATCAGCCCCAGCATTTT.

This clonotype was found a few times. One end of the junction is discordant with germline, which a read error may explain. J is TRBJ2-5 and V is TRBV7-9, with a weak D call TRBD2 (6 bases). Per the germline V gene, CDR1 is SEHNR and CDR2 is FQNEAQ (reference sequence). CDR3 length: 14 residues. The DNA of the CDR3 is TGTGTCAGCAGCTTAGGAGGGACGTCGGAGACCCAGTACTTC. Encoded protein: CVSSLGGTSETQYF.

The J gene is TRBJ1-2, the V gene TRBV6-1; D possibly corresponds to TRBD1 (5 bases). The CDR3 contains 13 residues. Germline V CDR1 and CDR2: MNHNS, SASEGT. V was pared by 1 base and J by 8 bases, with 11 bases between. The CDR3 here is CASSEDRSRGYTF. Written as DNA, the CDR3 is TGTGCCAGCAGTGAAGACAGGTCGCGGGGCTACACCTTC.

This clonotype was picked up a small number of times. The V gene is TRBV29-1, the J gene TRBJ2-7; D is possibly TRBD1 or TRBD2 (5 bases each). With 8 bases removed from V and 2 bases from J, the gap between germline ends came to 13 bases. Germline lookup yields CDR1 SQVTM and CDR2 ANQGSEA. The CDR3 sequence is 12 residues long. The CDR3 protein is CSTRDGTYEQYF. CDR3 nucleotide sequence: TGCAGCACGAGGGACGGAACCTACGAGCAGTACTTC.

The chain couples TRBV14 to TRBJ2-5; 7 nucleotides agree with TRBD1. The germline V gene has CDR1 SGHDN and CDR2 FVKESK. CDR3 length: 16 residues. Losses at the gene ends were 1 base for V and 4 bases for J; bases not matched to a gene: 9. The CDR3 here is CASSQGVLSGGETQYF. The DNA for the CDR3 is TGTGCCAGCAGCCAAGGCGTCCTCTCAGGGGGAGAGACCCAGTACTTC.

This sequence joins TRBV20-1 and TRBJ2-1; 10 nucleotides align to TRBD2. CDR1 and CDR2 from the germline V gene are DFQATT and SNEGSKA (reference sequence). The CDR3 covers 15 residues. V lost 2 bases to trimming and J lost 6 bases; unmatched junction nucleotides: 7. The DNA of the CDR3 is TGCAGTGCTAGAACTAGCGGGATGCAGGGCAATGAGCAGTTCTTC. Translated, it gives CSARTSGMQGNEQFF.

The chain couples TRBV12-3 or TRBV12-4 to TRBJ2-3; 10 bases agree with TRBD1. After removal of 4 bases from V and 2 bases from J, the junction contained 3 bases not matched to a gene. This CDR3 comprises 15 residues. The CDR3 sequence is CASSSGTGATDTQYF. The CDR3 DNA follows: TGTGCCAGCAGTTCAGGGACAGGGGCCACAGATACGCAGTATTTT.